The clone carrying this TCR beta chain was observed a handful of times. Antigen specificity is unknown. These data belong to a study of tumor and adjacent non-tumor tissue in lung cancer. This CDR3 spans 14 amino acids. Germline assignment: CDR1 MNHNS and CDR2 SASEGT. V lost 6 bases, J lost 1 base, and 12 bases lay in between. TCRbeta libraries were built with three rounds of nested PCR, modified from ARM-PCR. In TCRdb, the multiplex PCR reads were re-called with MiXCR into one record per CDR3 protein. The sample consists of 200,000 to 250,000 distinct CDR3 sequences, 71% of them appearing once. Whole-study results and caveats: Tumor TCR diversity, when higher, was linked to shorter survival.

The template was RNA from unsorted bulk tissue. The sequenced sample consisted of lung tumor tissue. The sequence derives from a man aged 60-69 years with non-small cell lung cancer. The V gene is TRBV6-1, the J gene TRBJ1-1; the D gene is possibly TRBD1 (6 bases). The CDR3 DNA reads as TGTGCCAGCAGCGTACTACAGGGGAACACTGAAGCTTTCTTT. This gives the protein CASSVLQGNTEAFF.